The T cell receptor beta chain described here comes from a study of tissue T cells after allogeneic stem cell transplantation. Assay used: immunoSEQ multiplex PCR; TCRdb lists only in-frame clones, some missing. The sample carries 1,400 or so clones, over 80% recorded once. Steroid-refractory graft-versus-host disease after allogeneic hematopoietic cell transplant qualified adults for prospective research-autopsy enrollment. The CDR3 runs 14 residues. Germline V gene data show CDR1 as LNHDA and CDR2 as SQIVND (reference sequence). Trimming cost V 7 bases and J 0 bases; bases outside gene matches: 6. The chain recombines TRBV19 with TRBJ2-7, with 7 bases fitting TRBD1. Sequenced here: blood, sampled at autopsy. The TCR originated in a male patient older than 55 with steroid-refractory graft-versus-host disease after an allogeneic stem cell transplant. Some T cells may be graft donor cells. The CDR3 loop is CASKRGQDSYEQYF. Written as DNA, the CDR3 is TGTGCCAGTAAGCGCGGACAGGACTCCTACGAGCAGTACTTC.